These 2 T cell receptor beta chains originate from one sample sequenced in a study of blood T cell repertoires in COVID-19. Clones were sequenced by immunoSEQ multiplex PCR, and TCRdb holds only the in-frame ones, with some missing. The sample records about 270,000 clones, approximately 90% being singletons. Sequenced input: PBMCs or T cells enriched from blood (not recorded which). All receptors come from a woman in her 40s with acute COVID-19.

The V call is TRBV11-2, the J call TRBJ1-1, with a tentative D call TRBD1 (5 bases). The V end lost 0 bases, the J end lost 5 bases, and 13 bases lay between the germline ends. The CDR3 spans 15 residues. Germline CDR1 reads SGHAT; CDR2 reads FQNNGV. Here the CDR3 DNA reads TGTGCCAGCAGCTTAGATCAGGGTATGGGAACTGAAGCTTTCTTT. It codes for CASSLDQGMGTEAFF.

The V call is TRBV6-2 or TRBV6-3, the J call TRBJ1-5, with 7 bases matching TRBD1. Trimming took 2 bases from V and 9 from J; bases not matched to a gene: 10. The CDR3 is 15 residues long. Germline CDR1 reads MNHEY; CDR2 reads SVGEGT. This CDR3 reads CASSYRTGVVGPQHF. The CDR3 nucleotides are TGTGCCAGCAGTTACAGGACAGGCGTCGTCGGGCCCCAGCATTTT.